This T cell receptor (beta chain) was sequenced in a study of T cells after yellow fever vaccination. General study results and limits: The presence of abundant clonotypes contaminating from the bulk population was possible in FACS-sorted repertoires.

In germline, CDR1 is MNHEY, CDR2 SVGAGI. V was shortened by 4 bases and J by 4 bases, with 16 bases between the two germline ends. The CDR3 contains 15 residues. This clonotype was seen many times. Its target is not known. TCRdb redid the calling of the 5' RACE reads with MiXCR, one entry per CDR3 protein. This sample has about 320,000 distinct CDR3 sequences, with under 15% found just once. This TCR was sampled from a young man who received the YFV17D yellow fever vaccine. Sequenced here: CD4+ T cells sorted from PBMCs, sampled 15 days after the yellow fever booster vaccination. This rearrangement joins TRBV6-5 to TRBJ1-2; tentative D call: TRBD1 (5 bases). CDR3 in DNA: TGTGCCAGCAGTTCCACCAGAAGGGGCCGCTATGGCTACACCTTC. Its translation is CASSSTRRGRYGYTF.